What follows are 14 T cell receptor beta chains derived from one specimen sequenced in a study of regulatory T cells in long-lasting Graves disease. This sample's time point: persistent/refractory GD, antithyroid drugs over 5 years with positive TRAb. The TCR library used RNA extracted from PBMCs. For TCR beta, libraries came from iRepertoire HTBI primers and Arm-PCR of CDR3 regions. TCRdb redid the calling of the multiplex PCR reads with MiXCR, one entry per CDR3 protein. The data contain fewer than 450,000 distinct CDR3 sequences, 20% to 30% of them singletons. The source material was peripheral blood mononuclear cells (PBMCs), sampled when the disease was refractory, from a patient treated with antithyroid drugs. These receptor sequences come from a female donor with Graves disease.

This clonotype was counted a few times. V usage is TRBV6-1 and J usage is TRBJ2-7; TRBD1 agrees at 10 bases. There are 15 residues in the CDR3. Unmatched junction bases numbered 8, after V lost 5 bases and J lost 4 bases. Germline CDR1 reads MNHNS; CDR2 reads SASEGT. CDR3 protein: CASSKPGQGMYEQYF. For the CDR3, the DNA is TGTGCCAGCAGTAAGCCGGGACAGGGGATGTACGAGCAGTACTTC.

This clonotype was observed a few times. The chain recombines TRBV30 with TRBJ2-7; D is ambiguous. V was pared by 1 base and J by 3 bases, with 4 bases between. Germline values: CDR1 GTSNPN, CDR2 SVGIG (reference sequence). There are 11 residues in the CDR3. CDR3 sequence: CAWSGYYEQYF. The CDR3 region has the DNA TGTGCCTGGAGTGGATACTACGAGCAGTACTTC.

This clonotype was recorded only once. The V call is TRBV7-3, the J call TRBJ2-6; 7 bases are a match to TRBD1. The CDR3 totals 14 residues. Trimming at V came to 6 bases and at J to 9 bases, leaving 8 bases not matched to a gene. Germline CDR1 is SGHTA and CDR2 is FQGTGA. CDR3 sequence reads: CASSWLGGSNVLTF. The CDR3 bases are TGTGCCAGCAGTTGGCTAGGGGGCAGCAACGTCCTGACTTTC.

This clonotype has ten or more counts. The V and J genes are TRBV28 and TRBJ2-7, with D perhaps TRBD1 or TRBD2 (5 bases each). Per germline, CDR1 MDHEN and CDR2 SYDVKM. The V and J ends lost 10 bases and 0 bases respectively, with 16 bases between them. CDR3 length equals 14 residues. This CDR3 reads CATQLGGVSYEQYF. The CDR3 DNA sequence: TGTGCCACCCAGCTTGGGGGAGTCTCCTACGAGCAGTACTTC.

The V and J genes are TRBV7-3 and TRBJ2-1, with a possible D match to TRBD2 (6 bases). Trimming took off 4 bases at V and 7 bases at J, with 14 bases between the two ends. The CDR3 has 14 residues. Germline CDR1 SGHTA, CDR2 FQGTGA. Here the CDR3 reads CASSSGIGRNEQFF. The CDR3 nucleotides are TGTGCCAGCAGCTCGGGGATAGGGAGGAATGAGCAGTTCTTC.

The chain joins TRBV28 to TRBJ2-3; D may be TRBD1 or TRBD2 (6 bases each). V was shortened by 5 bases and J by 4 bases, with 16 bases between the two germline ends. This CDR3 comprises 15 residues. Germline V gives CDR1 MDHEN, CDR2 SYDVKM. The CDR3, as DNA: TGTGCCAGCAGTGGAGGGGGACTGTCTGCAGATACGCAGTATTTT. Its translation is CASSGGGLSADTQYF.

This clonotype was detected ten times or more. J is TRBJ2-5 and V is TRBV28; D could derive from TRBD1 or TRBD2 (5 bases each). The CDR3 runs 17 residues. Trimming removed 3 bases at V and 2 bases at J, with 19 bases between. Germline V CDR1 and CDR2: MDHEN, SYDVKM. The CDR3 loop reads CASSFEGRPRSQETQYF. The DNA for the CDR3 is TGTGCCAGCAGTTTCGAGGGGCGTCCGCGATCTCAAGAGACCCAGTACTTC. Using reference TRBV28 and TRBJ2-5 for the parts outside the CDR3, the full variable domain is DVKVTQSSRYLVKRTGEKVFLECVQDMDHENMFWYRQDPGLGLRLIYFSYDVKMKEKGDIPEGYSVSREKKERFSLILESASTNQTSMYLCASSFEGRPRSQETQYFGPGTRLLVL.

V usage is TRBV6-2 or TRBV6-3 and J usage is TRBJ1-1; the D is unclear. The germline V gene has CDR1 MNHEY and CDR2 SVGEGT. The CDR3 has 14 amino acids. Trimming left V 3 bases short and J 7 bases short, with 15 bases between. The CDR3 coding sequence is TGTGCCAGCAGTTATAACAAGGTTAGAGATGAAGCTTTCTTT. Its protein is CASSYNKVRDEAFF.

The J gene is TRBJ2-7, the V gene TRBV24-1; maybe TRBD1 (5 bases). CDR1 and CDR2 from the germline V gene are KGHDR and SFDVKD. The CDR3 length is 8 residues. Trimming stripped 9 bases from V and 9 bases from J, with 5 bases between. CDR3 region: CATQGQYF. CDR3 nucleotide sequence: TGTGCCACCCAGGGGCAGTACTTC.

Here the CDR3 reads CSARGYGVDRAQPQHF. DNA for the CDR3: TGCAGTGCTAGGGGCTATGGGGTTGACAGGGCTCAGCCCCAGCATTTT. The V and J genes are TRBV20-1 and TRBJ1-5, with 7 bases fitting TRBD1. This CDR3 has 16 amino acids. CDR1 and CDR2 (germline): DFQATT, SNEGSKA (reference sequence). J gave up 6 bases and V 3 bases, and 14 bases lay outside the gene matches.

V usage is TRBV20-1 and J usage is TRBJ2-5; 10 bases fit TRBD2. The CDR3 consists of 14 residues. After removal of 6 bases from V and 6 bases from J, the junction contained 10 bases not matched to a gene. The germline V gene has CDR1 DFQATT and CDR2 SNEGSKA (reference sequence). The CDR3 protein is CSAPRAGGVKTQYF. The CDR3 DNA is TGCAGTGCCCCTAGAGCGGGAGGGGTGAAGACCCAGTACTTC.

This clonotype was detected a few times. The rearrangement joins TRBV11-1 to TRBJ2-2, with 7 bases lining up with TRBD2. CDR1 SGHAT and CDR2 FQDESV come from the germline V gene (reference sequence). Trimming took 5 bases from V and 9 from J; bases not matched to a gene: 9. CDR3 length: 14 residues. CDR3 bases: TGTGCCAGCAGCCGAGGACTAGATTCCCGGGAGCTGTTTTTT. Its translation: CASSRGLDSRELFF.

This clonotype was recorded a few times. This rearrangement joins TRBV27 to TRBJ1-1; TRBD1 agrees at 7 bases. With 2 bases clipped from V and 2 bases from J, the junction kept 8 bases outside the gene matches. The CDR3 loop spans 16 amino acids. Germline V gene sequence: CDR1 MNHEY, CDR2 SMNVEV (reference sequence). The CDR3 is CASSLTTGRGNTEAFF. The DNA for the CDR3 is TGTGCCAGCAGTTTAACGACAGGGCGGGGTAACACTGAAGCTTTCTTT.

The chain recombines TRBV7-6 with TRBJ2-2; D call uncertain. The CDR3 length is 14 residues. The V and J ends lost 0 bases and 3 bases respectively, with 5 bases between them. The V gene's germline CDR1 is SGHVS and CDR2 FNYEAQ. CDR3: CASSLAGDTGELFF. CDR3 DNA: TGTGCCAGCAGCTTAGCTGGCGACACCGGGGAGCTGTTTTTT. The full variable domain, with the rest looked up from reference TRBV7-6 and TRBJ2-2, is GAGVSQSPRYKVTKRGQDVALRCDPISGHVSLYWYRQALGQGPEFLTYFNYEAQQDKSGLPNDRFSAERPEGSISTLTIQRTEQRDSAMYRCASSLAGDTGELFFGEGSRLTVL.